The T cell receptor beta chain under discussion was sequenced for a study of response to subunit inactivated influenza vaccine. This clonotype appeared a single time. As yet, its antigen is unknown. TCRdb used MiXCR to reprocess the RT-PCR reads, holding one entry per CDR3 protein. The repertoire holds more than 600,000 distinct CDR3 sequences, with less than 20% as singletons. Study-wide results and caveats: The authors put forward the suggestion that each seasonal influenza vaccination may bring in only a limited number of new T cells.

Material: PBMCs from blood, obtained 4 to 6 days after vaccination. This clonotype was sampled from a man in his fifties or sixties who received an inactivated influenza vaccine.

The CDR3 loop is CASSLEVRGSEQYF. The DNA of the CDR3 is TGTGCCAGCAGCTTAGAGGTCAGGGGCAGCGAGCAGTACTTC. The rearrangement links TRBV7-9 to TRBJ2-7; the D gene is possibly TRBD1 (6 bases). The CDR3 totals 14 residues. Germline CDR1 SEHNR, CDR2 FQNEAQ (reference sequence). The V and J ends lost 1 base and 6 bases respectively, with 13 bases between them.